The present T cell receptor (beta chain) was sequenced within a study of shared clonotypes between healthy human individuals. Naive CD8 populations comprised CD45RO-negative cells positively selected for CCR7, excluding terminally differentiated effector memory CD45RA+ cells. In the authors' workflow: Junction-only sequences without quality scores were provided by ImmunoSEQ, so filtering was different. Only in-frame clones appear in the TCRdb table, and some are missing; sequencing was by immunoSEQ multiplex PCR. D and trimming were read from the DNA, whereas the V and J calls and clone size are those reported in that table. The sample has about 2.1 million clones, approximately 92% seen once. Points on this clone: Its antigen is unidentified.

The CDR3 is 16 residues long. The V segment lost 4 bases and the J segment 10 bases; nucleotides outside the gene matches: 15. Germline V gene lookup returns CDR1 MGHRA and CDR2 YSYEKL. Overall study findings and caveats: Investigators expected sequencing depth to affect clonotype sharing among donors.

This TCR came from a man aged 18 to 29 in good health. Some clones in this sample may be carry-over from other donors' samples. The chain combines TRBV4-1 with TRBJ1-4; 7 nucleotides agree with TRBD1. The sequenced sample consisted of naive CD8+ T cells from PBMCs. The CDR3, as DNA: TGCGCCAGCAGCCCGGGGACAGTGGAGGTGGGAAGAAAACTGTTTTTT. It specifies CASSPGTVEVGRKLFF.